This TCR beta chain was identified in a study of blood T cell repertoires in COVID-19. Overall study context: Samples of COVID-19 (acute and convalescent) were obtained from the United States, Italy and Spain. The analysed material was cDNA or gDNA that came from T cells, B-cell-depleted T cells, or PBMCs.

Under the authors' procedure: It was from reference gene primer amplification that nucleated cell counts were estimated. TCRdb's table, derived via immunoSEQ multiplex PCR, lists solely in-frame clones and lacks some. Clone size and the V and J calls come from that table; the DNA yielded D and trimming. The data show roughly 200,000 clones, about 85% seen once. The study counted Cohort 3 donors as recovered given two negative PCRs, clearance, or symptom resolution. This sequence was found in a middle-aged man who had recovered from COVID-19. The sequencing sample was made of PBMCs or T cells enriched from blood (not recorded which).

CDR3 sequence: CASSLISAETQYF. The CDR3 DNA is TGTGCCAGCAGCTTAATAAGCGCGGAGACCCAGTACTTC. The rearrangement uses TRBV13 and TRBJ2-5; D call uncertain. In germline, CDR1 is PRHDT, CDR2 FYEKMQ (reference sequence). CDR3 length equals 13 residues. Trimming took off 2 bases at V and 5 bases at J, with 9 bases between the two ends.